The 25 T cell receptor beta chains below were found in one sample sequenced in a study of vaccination effects on CD4 cells after COVID-19. Viral peptide pools were used in the ViraFEST assay to expand antigen-specific CD4+ T cells, and sequencing came afterward. Isolating CD4+ T cells followed more than 9 days of culture. Vaccination of participants consisted of two doses of either the BNT162b2 or mRNA-1273 vaccine. The table came from immunoSEQ multiplex PCR; TCRdb's copy has only in-frame clones and leaves some out. The table shows tens of thousands of clones, with more than 80% occurring only once. The antigens of these receptors remain unknown. This specimen was CD4+ T cells from PBMCs cultured with SARS-CoV-2 spike peptides, taken after COVID-19 vaccination. These receptor sequences come from a human donor who received a COVID-19 vaccine. Some clones in this sample may be carry-over from other donors' samples.

The V gene is TRBV28, the J gene TRBJ1-3; D is perhaps TRBD1 (5 bases). V lost 3 bases and J 3 bases, leaving 12 bases between the germline ends. In germline, CDR1 is MDHEN, CDR2 SYDVKM. This CDR3 contains 15 residues. This CDR3 reads CASSLGQVYGNTIYF. Here the CDR3 DNA reads TGTGCCAGCAGTTTGGGGCAGGTATATGGAAACACCATATATTTT. The whole variable domain, filled in from reference TRBV28 and TRBJ1-3, reads DVKVTQSSRYLVKRTGEKVFLECVQDMDHENMFWYRQDPGLGLRLIYFSYDVKMKEKGDIPEGYSVSREKKERFSLILESASTNQTSMYLCASSLGQVYGNTIYFGEGSWLTVV.

The chain joins TRBV9 to TRBJ2-1; 8 bases agree with TRBD2. Germline values: CDR1 SGDLS, CDR2 YYNGEE. The CDR3 has 16 amino acids. J lost 5 bases, V lost 2 bases, and 9 bases had no gene match. CDR3 nucleotide sequence: TGTGCCAGCAGCGTGTATACGGGGGGGATGAACAATGAGCAGTTCTTC. This codes for CASSVYTGGMNNEQFF.

J is TRBJ2-5 and V is TRBV10-3; D gene uncertain. Germline CDR1 ENHRY, CDR2 SYGVKD. The V and J ends lost 6 bases and 4 bases respectively, with 24 bases between them. The CDR3 has 17 amino acids. The CDR3 nucleotides are TGTGCCATCAGCGATACGGTAGGAACCCGAAGGGTAGAGACCCAGTACTTC. Amino acid sequence: CAISDTVGTRRVETQYF.

This chain connects TRBV7-9 to TRBJ2-5, with D hard to call. Germline CDR1 reads SEHNR; CDR2 reads FQNEAQ (reference sequence). Between the trimmed V and J ends, which lost 2 bases and 5 bases, there was a span of 3 bases. CDR3 length: 11 amino acids. The CDR3 DNA sequence: TGTGCCAGCAGCTTATACGAGACCCAGTACTTC. Protein sequence: CASSLYETQYF.

The rearrangement links TRBV7-9 to TRBJ2-2; D not certain. V was trimmed by 1 base and J by 3 bases, leaving 9 bases between them. The CDR3 length is 15 residues. Germline CDR1 and CDR2: SEHNR and FQNEAQ (reference sequence). The CDR3 sequence: CASSLVGVDTGELFF. The CDR3 DNA reads as TGTGCCAGCAGCTTAGTTGGAGTAGACACCGGGGAGCTGTTTTTT.

The chain links TRBV30 to TRBJ2-1; TRBD2 agrees at 8 bases. The trim removed 1 base at V and 3 bases at J, leaving 5 bases unmatched. Germline lookup yields CDR1 GTSNPN and CDR2 SVGIG (reference sequence). The CDR3 length is 15 residues. The CDR3 is CAWSGSGGHYNEQFF. In DNA form, the CDR3 reads TGTGCCTGGAGTGGCTCGGGGGGGCACTACAATGAGCAGTTCTTC.

The gene calls are TRBV29-1 and TRBJ2-7; the D call may be TRBD1 or TRBD2 (5 bases each). Germline-derived CDR1 and CDR2 are SQVTM and ANQGSEA. The length of the CDR3 is 11 residues. Trimming left V 4 bases short and J 6 bases short, with 10 bases between. This chain's CDR3 is CSVVIGAEQYF. The DNA of the CDR3 is TGCAGCGTTGTTATCGGGGCCGAGCAGTACTTC.

This chain uses TRBV6-2 or TRBV6-3 with TRBJ2-5; D tentatively reads TRBD1 or TRBD2 (6 bases each). Trimming took off 5 bases at V and 2 bases at J, with 18 bases between the two ends. The CDR3 spans 16 residues. Germline V gives CDR1 MNHEY, CDR2 SVGEGT. CDR3 in amino acids: CASSRRRDTGQETQYF. The DNA of the CDR3 is TGTGCCAGCAGTCGTCGGAGGGACACAGGGCAAGAGACCCAGTACTTC.

This clone is labeled medium-sized (0.01 to 0.1%). The gene calls are TRBV7-8 and TRBJ2-3; unclear D gene. Germline CDR1 SGHVS, CDR2 FQNEAQ. The CDR3 is 14 amino acids. Trimming took 0 bases from V and 4 from J, leaving 8 bases between them. CDR3 nucleotides: TGTGCCAGCAGCTTAGCGCTCCAGCCAGATACGCAGTATTTT. It yields the protein CASSLALQPDTQYF.

The V gene is TRBV7-9, the J gene TRBJ2-2; D remains ambiguous. Trimming left V 2 bases short and J 7 bases short, with 8 bases between. CDR1 and CDR2 from the germline V gene are SEHNR and FQNEAQ (reference sequence). CDR3 length equals 13 residues. Here the CDR3 reads CASSLIVNGELFF. The CDR3 bases are TGTGCCAGCAGCTTAATAGTGAACGGGGAGCTGTTTTTT.

This clone was seen just once. This chain links TRBV12-5 with TRBJ2-3; D is possibly TRBD2 (5 bases). CDR3 length equals 15 residues. Germline CDR1 reads LGHNT; CDR2 reads FRNRAP. V was shortened by 6 bases and J by 4 bases, with 17 bases between the two germline ends. As DNA, the CDR3 is TGTGCTAGTGGGCTAGGGAGTTTAGGAGCAGATACGCAGTATTTT. As protein: CASGLGSLGADTQYF. Drawing the rest from reference TRBV12-5 and TRBJ2-3, the complete variable domain is DARVTQTPRHKVTEMGQEVTMRCQPILGHNTVFWYRQTMMQGLELLAYFRNRAPLDDSGMPKDRFSAEMPDATLATLKIQPSEPRDSAVYFCASGLGSLGADTQYFGPGTRLTVL.

The CDR3, as DNA: TGTGCCAGTAGTATAGGGGGGGCTGGGGCCAACGTCCTGACTTTC. Amino acids: CASSIGGAGANVLTF. The J gene is TRBJ2-6, the V gene TRBV19; TRBD2 is a possible D gene (6 bases). Germline CDR1 LNHDA, CDR2 SQIVND (reference sequence). Trimming removed 1 base from V and 2 bases from J, with 6 bases in between. This CDR3 comprises 15 residues.

Notes on this clone: A junction boundary mismatches the germline segment, possibly from a read error. The CDR3 nucleotides read TGCGCCAGCAGCTTGGAGCAGGGGGCGCGTTATGCCTTC. It codes for CASSLEQGARYAF. This chain connects TRBV5-1 to TRBJ1-2, with 8 nucleotides matching TRBD1. Germline-derived CDR1 and CDR2 are SGHRS and YFSETQ. CDR3 size: 13 residues.

V is TRBV6-6 and J is TRBJ2-3; D call uncertain. The germline V gene has CDR1 MNHNY and CDR2 SVGAGI (reference sequence). The V gene lost 5 bases and the J gene lost 0 bases, with 9 bases spanning the gap. The CDR3 contains 14 residues. DNA for the CDR3: TGTGCCAGCAGTCTCACGGCAAGCACAGATACGCAGTATTTT. Its protein product is CASSLTASTDTQYF.

This clone has more than one count but fewer than ten. The chain uses TRBV2 and TRBJ2-2; perhaps TRBD1 as D (6 bases). Germline CDR1 is SNHLY and CDR2 is FYNNEI. The CDR3 extends over 15 amino acids. V was shortened by 8 bases and J by 7 bases, with 20 bases between the two germline ends. CDR3 amino acids: CASGIMTGWVGELFF. In DNA, the CDR3 is TGTGCCAGCGGTATAATGACAGGTTGGGTCGGGGAGCTGTTTTTT.

The chain recombines TRBV5-1 with TRBJ1-4; a weak D match, TRBD1 (6 bases). Germline CDR1 and CDR2: SGHRS and YFSETQ. The CDR3 contains 14 residues. With 4 bases removed from V and 8 bases from J, the gap between germline ends came to 15 bases. The CDR3 bases are TGCGCCAGCAGCCCACAGGGAGGATGGGAAAAACTGTTTTTT. Protein sequence: CASSPQGGWEKLFF.

The chain carries TRBV6-5 and TRBJ1-2; D is undetermined. The germline gives CDR1 MNHEY, CDR2 SVGAGI. The CDR3 runs 12 residues. V dropped 8 bases and J dropped 10 bases, with 17 bases sitting between them. The CDR3 reads CASAEIGRDYTF. CDR3 nucleotide sequence: TGTGCCAGCGCTGAAATCGGGAGGGACTACACCTTC.

The chain recombines TRBV5-1 with TRBJ2-7, with D possibly being TRBD1 (6 bases). In germline, CDR1 is SGHRS, CDR2 YFSETQ. The V end was cut by 2 bases, the J end by 6 bases, with 15 bases between. The CDR3 has 14 amino acids. CDR3 coding DNA: TGCGCCAGCAGCTTAGGGGGACGTGGGGGCGAGCAGTACGTC. Encoded protein: CASSLGGRGGEQYV.

This chain joins TRBV15 and TRBJ1-1; weak D call: TRBD1 (6 bases). Germline V CDR1 and CDR2: LNHNV, YYDKDF (reference sequence). Trimming took 0 bases from V and 8 from J, leaving 10 bases between them. The CDR3 extends over 13 amino acids. The CDR3 coding sequence is TGTGCCACCAGCAGAGATTGGGGGGCCGAAGCTTTCTTT. Translated, it gives CATSRDWGAEAFF. Combining the CDR3 with reference TRBV15 and TRBJ1-1 gives the whole variable domain DAMVIQNPRYQVTQFGKPVTLSCSQTLNHNVMYWYQQKSSQAPKLLFHYYDKDFNNEADTPDNFQSRRPNTSFCFLDIRSPGLGDTAMYLCATSRDWGAEAFFGQGTRLTVV.

This clone has a single count. CDR3 in DNA: TGTGCCAGCTTGAACAGACCGAACACTGAAGCTTTCTTT. This gives the protein CASLNRPNTEAFF. The chain has TRBV6-5 and TRBJ1-1; no definite D call. V was clipped by 8 bases and J by 1 base, with 11 bases between them. The CDR3 is made up of 13 amino acids. Germline CDR1 MNHEY, CDR2 SVGAGI.

The chain is built from TRBV9 and TRBJ2-5; D assignment may be TRBD1 or TRBD2 (6 bases each). Germline assignment: CDR1 SGDLS and CDR2 YYNGEE. The V and J ends lost 4 bases and 8 bases respectively, with 24 bases between them. CDR3 size: 16 residues. The CDR3 loop reads CASSLTEGGTVNTQYF. DNA of the CDR3: TGTGCCAGCAGCCTCACTGAGGGGGGTACCGTGAATACCCAGTACTTC. The whole variable domain, filled in from reference TRBV9 and TRBJ2-5, reads DSGVTQTPKHLITATGQRVTLRCSPRSGDLSVYWYQQSLDQGLQFLIQYYNGEERAKGNILERFSAQQFPDLHSELNLSSLELGDSALYFCASSLTEGGTVNTQYFGPGTRLLVL.

V gene TRBV6-6 combines with J gene TRBJ1-5; no definite D call. Looked up from germline, CDR1 is MNHNY and CDR2 is SVGAGI (reference sequence). V was clipped by 2 bases and J by 1 base, with 9 bases between them. The CDR3 has 15 residues. DNA for the CDR3: TGTGCCAGCAGTTACGTTGCGGCGAGCAATCAGCCCCAGCATTTT. Translating gives CASSYVAASNQPQHF.

This clone occurred a few times. The CDR3 here is CASSTPGQGPNEQFF. The CDR3 bases are TGTGCCAGTAGTACTCCGGGACAGGGCCCCAATGAGCAGTTCTTC. V is TRBV19 and J is TRBJ2-1; 9 bases map to TRBD1. J was trimmed by 6 bases and V by 4 bases; bases with no gene match: 7. The CDR3 runs 15 residues. Germline V gene lookup returns CDR1 LNHDA and CDR2 SQIVND (reference sequence).

The rearrangement links TRBV5-1 to TRBJ1-1; TRBD1 agrees at 7 bases. The CDR3 is made up of 14 amino acids. The trim removed 3 bases at V and 7 bases at J, leaving 9 bases unmatched. Germline V gene lookup returns CDR1 SGHRS and CDR2 YFSETQ. In DNA, the CDR3 is TGCGCCAGCAGCTCTGCTGACAGGGCGCTTGAAGCTTTCTTT. Translation gives CASSSADRALEAFF.

The rearrangement uses TRBV6-6 and TRBJ1-2, with TRBD1 identical over 9 bases. CDR3 length: 13 amino acids. Trimming took 6 bases from V and 14 from J; bases not matched to a gene: 13. Per the germline V gene, CDR1 is MNHNY and CDR2 is SVGAGI (reference sequence). The CDR3 protein is CASRQGAREVRTF. As DNA, the CDR3 is TGTGCCAGCAGACAGGGGGCACGGGAGGTTAGGACCTTC.